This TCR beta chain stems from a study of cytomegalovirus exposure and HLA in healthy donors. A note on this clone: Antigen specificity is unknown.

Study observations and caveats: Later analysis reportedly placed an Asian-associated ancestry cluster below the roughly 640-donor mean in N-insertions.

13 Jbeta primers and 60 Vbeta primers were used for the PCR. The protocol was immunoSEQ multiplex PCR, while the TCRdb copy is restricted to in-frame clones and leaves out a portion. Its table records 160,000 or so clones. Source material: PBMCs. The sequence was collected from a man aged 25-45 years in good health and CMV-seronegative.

The CDR3 DNA follows: TGTGCCAGCAGCCCTATGACACCTTACAATGAGCAGTTCTTC. Translating gives CASSPMTPYNEQFF. J is TRBJ2-1 and V is TRBV11-2; D gene unclear. This CDR3 region has 14 residues. Germline assignment: CDR1 SGHAT and CDR2 FQNNGV. The V end was cut by 5 bases, the J end by 4 bases, with 12 bases between. Filled out from reference TRBV11-2 and TRBJ2-1, the complete variable domain reads EAGVAQSPRYKIIEKRQSVAFWCNPISGHATLYWYQQILGQGPKLLIQFQNNGVVDDSQLPKDRFSAERLKGVDSTLKIQPAKLEDSAVYLCASSPMTPYNEQFFGPGTRLTVL.